This note documents a single T cell receptor (beta chain) sequence. The table came from immunoSEQ multiplex PCR; TCRdb's copy has only in-frame clones and leaves some out. The sample includes 350,000 to 600,000 clones, roughly nine tenths of them seen just once. The record originates from a study of Ad26.COV2.S vaccination and SARS-CoV-2 variants. Treatment specified: around 19 received Ad26.COV2.S at low or high dose, single or two shots; about 5 received placebo; per-sample allocation not given. Day 63 after the first injection of vaccine or placebo was the sampling time. The germline V gene has CDR1 SGHAT and CDR2 FQNNGV. V gave up 3 bases and J gave up 3 bases, with 7 bases separating them. The CDR3 runs 13 residues.

The receptor's source is a person aged 18-65 years who received the Ad26.COV2.S COVID-19 vaccine or a placebo. The starting material was peripheral blood, obtained in a trial of Ad26.COV2.S vaccine versus placebo. The rearrangement uses TRBV11-2 and TRBJ2-3, with unresolved D. This chain's CDR3 is CASSFWRTDTQYF. In DNA form, the CDR3 reads TGTGCCAGCAGCTTTTGGAGAACAGATACGCAGTATTTT. Based on the CDR3 plus reference TRBV11-2 and TRBJ2-3, the full variable domain is EAGVAQSPRYKIIEKRQSVAFWCNPISGHATLYWYQQILGQGPKLLIQFQNNGVVDDSQLPKDRFSAERLKGVDSTLKIQPAKLEDSAVYLCASSFWRTDTQYFGPGTRLTVL.